Following are 7 T cell receptor beta chains from one sample sequenced in a study of blood T cell repertoires in COVID-19 (TCRdb year 2020). Preparation of the library involved the immunoSEQ multiplex PCR assay. Drawn from immuneACCESS, this table holds only the in-frame rearrangements with V and J called that TCRdb kept. Clones are partly lost; checked studies trace under half to an unresolved V gene and leave the rest unexplained. The table for this sample lists tens of thousands of clones; 70% to 90% of them were counted only once. Roughly 2% of the sample comes from the top ten. Sequencing was carried out using peripheral blood. These receptors were obtained from a man aged 30 to 45 with acute or convalescent COVID-19.

This clone is classed as medium-sized. V and J are TRBV30 and TRBJ1-2; D is unclear. The V gene's germline CDR1 is GTSNPN and CDR2 SVGIG (reference sequence). This CDR3 spans 16 amino acids. V lost 1 base and J lost 2, with 17 bases in between. The CDR3 DNA reads as TGTGCCTGGAGTGACATGGGAGACCGACCGAACTATGGCTACACCTTC. Encoded protein: CAWSDMGDRPNYGYTF.

With regard to this clone: It is unclear where the CDR3 begins or ends on the DNA, so no DNA is shown, and the CDR3 is as TCRdb lists it. V gene TRBV27 combines with J gene TRBJ2-1; the table names TRBD1, a call not compared with the DNA. The CDR3 is made up of 17 amino acids, end residues included. Germline V lookup: CDR1 MNHEY, CDR2 SMNVEV (reference sequence). The CDR3 sequence: CASSFGPGQGGYNEQFF.

This chain links TRBV6-5 with TRBJ1-2; no reliable D call. The CDR3 sequence is 14 residues long. Per germline, CDR1 MNHEY and CDR2 SVGAGI. The ends were cut back, 0 bases at V and 8 bases at J, with 13 bases in the middle. This chain's CDR3 is CASSYSARIEGYTF. The CDR3 region has the DNA TGTGCCAGCAGTTACTCGGCGCGGATCGAGGGCTACACCTTC.

The chain recombines TRBV2 with TRBJ2-3; 8 positions match TRBD2. The CDR3 consists of 17 residues. V lost 4 bases, J lost 1 base, and 10 bases stayed unmatched. CDR1 is SNHLY, CDR2 FYNNEI, per germline. The CDR3 nucleotides are TGTGCCAGCAGTGTGGGGATAGCGGGGCTCGGCACAGATACGCAGTATTTT. Protein sequence: CASSVGIAGLGTDTQYF.

The chain employs TRBV7-9 and TRBJ1-3; D perhaps matches TRBD1 (6 bases). Trimming pared 3 bases from V and 0 bases from J, leaving 21 bases between. Germline CDR1 and CDR2: SEHNR and FQNEAQ (reference sequence). CDR3 length equals 19 residues. In DNA form, the CDR3 reads TGTGCCAGCAGCTTGGGCCTTACCGCGACAGGCCACTCTGGAAACACCATATATTTT. Translating gives CASSLGLTATGHSGNTIYF.

The rearrangement joins TRBV7-8 to TRBJ2-3, with a weak D call TRBD2 (5 bases). V lost 5 bases and J 1 base, leaving 16 bases between the germline ends. The CDR3 covers 16 residues. Germline loops: CDR1 SGHVS, CDR2 FQNEAQ. The CDR3 coding sequence is TGTGCCAGCAGCCCCGGAACTAGTTCAGGCACAGATACGCAGTATTTT. Amino acids: CASSPGTSSGTDTQYF. Looking up the rest from reference TRBV7-8 and TRBJ2-3 gives the full variable domain: GAGVSQSPRYKVAKRGQDVALRCDPISGHVSLFWYQQALGQGPEFLTYFQNEAQLDKSGLPSDRFFAERPEGSVSTLKIQRTQQEDSAVYLCASSPGTSSGTDTQYFGPGTRLTVL.

The chain has TRBV6-6 and TRBJ1-4, with TRBD1 matching 8 bases. The CDR3 covers 17 residues. V dropped 5 bases and J dropped 4; count of bases not matched to a gene: 12. Germline values: CDR1 MNHNY, CDR2 SVGAGI (reference sequence). The CDR3 DNA is TGTGCCAGCAGTCCAGGGGGCGCGGTTGCCCTTAATGAAAAACTGTTTTTT. Protein sequence: CASSPGGAVALNEKLFF.